Below, 30 T cell receptor beta chains from the same sample are listed, as sequenced in a study of T cell responses to AZD1222 COVID-19 vaccine. Profiling relied on immunoSEQ multiplex PCR, and the TCRdb table lists in-frame clones only, not all of them. Of 130,000 to 150,000 clones in the sample, about 92% were seen once. The sample was peripheral blood, taken on day 0 of AZD1222 vaccination. The receptors here all came from an adult in good health.

The chain couples TRBV6-5 to TRBJ1-2; D not certain. V lost 5 bases and J lost 6, with 19 bases in between. Germline loops: CDR1 MNHEY, CDR2 SVGAGI. There are 15 residues in the CDR3. The CDR3 is CASSLRLAALNGYTF. CDR3 in DNA: TGTGCCAGCAGTCTTCGACTGGCCGCGCTGAATGGCTACACCTTC.

V and J are TRBV18 and TRBJ1-2; TRBD1 agrees at 12 bases. The V segment lost 7 bases and the J segment 2 bases; nucleotides outside the gene matches: 5. The CDR3 spans 15 residues. Germline assignment: CDR1 KGHSH and CDR2 LQKENI. The CDR3 loop reads CASLPGQGANYGYTF. DNA of the CDR3: TGTGCCAGCTTGCCGGGACAGGGGGCGAACTATGGCTACACCTTC.

The CDR3 is CATSRGTQETQYF. The CDR3 DNA sequence: TGTGCCACCAGTAGGGGGACTCAAGAGACCCAGTACTTC. The gene calls are TRBV24-1 and TRBJ2-5; possibly TRBD1 or TRBD2 for D (6 bases each). CDR3 length: 13 residues. CDR1 and CDR2 from the germline V gene are KGHDR and SFDVKD. V gave up 6 bases and J gave up 2 bases, with 9 bases separating them.

This sequence joins TRBV28 and TRBJ2-7, with TRBD1 matching 8 bases. This CDR3 has 14 amino acids. Germline-derived CDR1 and CDR2 are MDHEN and SYDVKM. V dropped 1 base and J dropped 3; count of bases not matched to a gene: 2. The DNA of the CDR3 is TGTGCCAGCAGTTTATTAACAGGGGGCTACGAGCAGTACTTC. Its translation is CASSLLTGGYEQYF.

The chain carries TRBV7-6 and TRBJ1-2; possible D gene TRBD1, 5 bases. Germline V gives CDR1 SGHVS, CDR2 FNYEAQ. V gave up 0 bases and J gave up 4 bases, with 12 bases separating them. The CDR3 contains 15 residues. The CDR3 DNA is TGTGCCAGCAGCTTAGCAGAGGACATCTCCTATGGCTACACCTTC. Translated, it gives CASSLAEDISYGYTF.

The gene calls are TRBV30 and TRBJ1-6, with D perhaps matching TRBD1 (5 bases). Germline V gene data show CDR1 as GTSNPN and CDR2 as SVGIG (reference sequence). The length of the CDR3 is 15 residues. Trimming took off 7 bases at V and 7 bases at J, with 20 bases between the two ends. Written as DNA, the CDR3 is TGTGCCTTTGAGACAGCCGGTCTGAGGAATTCACCCCTCCACTTT. It encodes CAFETAGLRNSPLHF.

This chain links TRBV7-9 with TRBJ2-7; maybe TRBD2 (5 bases). The CDR3 totals 14 residues. Looked up from germline, CDR1 is SEHNR and CDR2 is FQNEAQ (reference sequence). V lost 2 bases to trimming and J lost 3 bases, with 11 bases between them. The CDR3 DNA sequence: TGTGCCAGCAGCTTACGAGGGTTTCTCTACGAGCAGTACTTC. It encodes CASSLRGFLYEQYF.

The chain joins TRBV5-1 to TRBJ1-3, with unresolved D. The CDR3 runs to 15 residues. Trimming stripped 1 base from V and 0 bases from J, with 8 bases between. Germline CDR1 is SGHRS and CDR2 is YFSETQ. The CDR3 protein is CASSLTDPSGNTIYF. CDR3 sequence (DNA): TGCGCCAGCAGCTTGACGGACCCCTCTGGAAACACCATATATTTT.

The chain couples TRBV5-1 to TRBJ1-1; 8 positions match TRBD1. Germline loops: CDR1 SGHRS, CDR2 YFSETQ. This CDR3 is built from 14 residues. Trimming removed 4 bases from V and 0 bases from J; junction bases left unmatched: 2. CDR3 DNA: TGCGCCAGCAGCCCGGACAGGGTGAACACTGAAGCTTTCTTT. Its translation is CASSPDRVNTEAFF.

This clone appeared a single time. This chain connects TRBV12-5 to TRBJ1-6; D unclear. CDR3 length: 12 amino acids. Trimming removed 1 base at V and 9 bases at J, with 4 bases between. The germline CDR1 and CDR2 sequences are LGHNT and FRNRAP. CDR3 in amino acids: CASGLGISPLHF. CDR3 DNA: TGTGCTAGTGGTTTGGGTATTTCACCCCTCCACTTT.

The chain couples TRBV7-6 to TRBJ2-3; tentative D call: TRBD2 (5 bases). The V end lost 0 bases, the J end lost 0 bases, and 10 bases lay between the germline ends. The CDR3 covers 16 residues. CDR1 and CDR2 from the germline V gene are SGHVS and FNYEAQ. CDR3: CASSLAGLSSTDTQYF. In DNA, the CDR3 is TGTGCCAGCAGCTTAGCCGGACTGTCTAGCACAGATACGCAGTATTTT.

V gene TRBV7-6 combines with J gene TRBJ2-3; no definite D call. Trimming stripped 1 base from V and 5 bases from J, with 10 bases between. Per germline, CDR1 SGHVS and CDR2 FNYEAQ. CDR3 length equals 14 residues. The CDR3 region is CASSLGSSGDTQYF. In nucleotides, the CDR3 is TGTGCCAGCAGCTTAGGGTCAAGTGGAGATACGCAGTATTTT.

The J gene is TRBJ2-7, the V gene TRBV4-2; D is unresolved. The CDR3 has 14 amino acids. Trimming took 0 bases from V and 3 from J, leaving 9 bases between them. Germline loops: CDR1 LGHNA, CDR2 YNFKEQ. CDR3 residues: CASSQDRLDYEQYF. DNA of the CDR3: TGTGCCAGCAGCCAAGATCGACTGGACTACGAGCAGTACTTC.

The V gene is TRBV6-2 or TRBV6-3, the J gene TRBJ2-3; 9 bases are a match to TRBD2. V trimming: 7 bases; J trimming: 1 base; junction bases outside the gene matches: 3. Germline-derived CDR1 and CDR2 are MNHEY and SVGEGT. The CDR3 totals 14 residues. CDR3 sequence (DNA): TGTGCCAGCACCCCTAGCGGGGGCACAGATACGCAGTATTTT. This sequence encodes CASTPSGGTDTQYF.

The V gene is TRBV3-1 (or the pseudogene TRBV3-2), the J gene TRBJ2-1; 9 bases line up with TRBD2. V trimming: 1 base; J trimming: 3 bases; junction bases outside the gene matches: 7. Germline V lookup: CDR1 LGHDT, CDR2 YNNKEL (reference sequence). There are 17 residues in the CDR3. For the CDR3, the DNA is TGTGCCAGCAGCCAAGCTTATAGCGGGGGCTTCTACAATGAGCAGTTCTTC. The encoded protein is CASSQAYSGGFYNEQFF.

The V and J genes are TRBV19 and TRBJ1-2; D uncertain. CDR1 and CDR2 (germline): LNHDA, SQIVND (reference sequence). The CDR3 runs 15 residues. Between the trimmed V and J ends, which lost 7 bases and 2 bases, there was a span of 17 bases. In DNA form, the CDR3 reads TGTGCCAGTAAAGGCTCCACCGCTTCCAACTATGGCTACACCTTC. Protein product: CASKGSTASNYGYTF.

In DNA form, the CDR3 reads TGTGCCAGCAGTCGGGACAGCGCCTCCTACGAGCAGTACTTC. It codes for CASSRDSASYEQYF. This chain joins TRBV6-4 and TRBJ2-7, with 7 bases matching TRBD1. The germline V gene has CDR1 MRHNA and CDR2 SNTAGT. The CDR3 extends over 14 amino acids. J gave up 0 bases and V 5 bases, and 4 bases lay outside the gene matches.

In its sample, this clone was seen once. Germline and junction disagree at one end, which may indicate a read error. The rearrangement uses TRBV7-7 and TRBJ2-7; D not resolved. Germline V gene sequence: CDR1 SSHAT, CDR2 FNYEAQ (reference sequence). This CDR3 comprises 15 residues. The CDR3 loop is CASSLGTLNDHEQYF. The CDR3 DNA follows: TGTGCTAGCAGCTTAGGTACCCTTAACGACCACGAGCAGTACTTC.

V and J are TRBV5-4 and TRBJ2-4; D possibly corresponds to TRBD1 (6 bases). Germline V lookup: CDR1 SGHNT, CDR2 YYREEE (reference sequence). The CDR3 spans 15 residues. V lost 3 bases and J lost 8, with 18 bases in between. This CDR3 is CASSWGPGPVHIQYF. In nucleotides, the CDR3 is TGTGCCAGCAGCTGGGGGCCGGGCCCAGTACACATTCAGTACTTC.

In its sample, this clone was seen a few times. The chain has TRBV3-1 (or the pseudogene TRBV3-2) and TRBJ2-7, with TRBD1 matching over 7 bases. From germline, CDR1 is LGHDT and CDR2 YNNKEL (reference sequence). The CDR3 length is 15 residues. Trimming took 1 base from V and 4 from J; bases not matched to a gene: 7. Here the CDR3 reads CASSQGQGNQYEQYF. CDR3 nucleotides: TGTGCCAGCAGCCAAGGACAGGGAAACCAATACGAGCAGTACTTC.

The chain employs TRBV6-5 and TRBJ2-7, with D perhaps TRBD1 (6 bases). Looked up from germline, CDR1 is MNHEY and CDR2 is SVGAGI. CDR3 size: 16 residues. V dropped 0 bases and J dropped 4 bases, with 16 bases sitting between them. In DNA form, the CDR3 reads TGTGCCAGCAGTTACTCGAGACAGGTTGCCACTTACGAGCAGTACTTC. Translation: CASSYSRQVATYEQYF.

The genes are TRBV6-5 and TRBJ2-1, with D unclear. Germline-derived CDR1 and CDR2 are MNHEY and SVGAGI. Trimming cost V 6 bases and J 0 bases, with 12 bases left between them. CDR3 length: 15 residues. CDR3 sequence: CASRRDLSSYNEQFF. CDR3 DNA: TGTGCCAGCAGACGTGACTTAAGCTCCTACAATGAGCAGTTCTTC.

The chain recombines TRBV9 with TRBJ2-7, with D possibly being TRBD1 or TRBD2 (5 bases each). CDR1 and CDR2 (germline): SGDLS, YYNGEE. The germline V and J ends were trimmed by 3 bases and 2 bases, with 21 bases remaining between them. The CDR3 loop spans 17 amino acids. CDR3 region: CASSAAPGLGGTYEQYF. The CDR3 nucleotides read TGTGCCAGCAGCGCCGCCCCGGGCCTTGGGGGAACCTACGAGCAGTACTTC.

V usage is TRBV29-1 and J usage is TRBJ2-2; TRBD1 or TRBD2 may be the D gene (5 bases each). Germline V gene lookup returns CDR1 SQVTM and CDR2 ANQGSEA. Deletions cut 4 bases from V and 0 bases from J, with 12 bases between. This CDR3 region has 15 residues. CDR3 sequence reads: CSVVRVGANTGELFF. For the CDR3, the DNA is TGCAGCGTTGTCCGGGTGGGGGCGAACACCGGGGAGCTGTTTTTT.

This chain uses TRBV7-2 with TRBJ1-4, with D perhaps matching TRBD1 (5 bases). V was clipped by 5 bases and J by 5 bases, with 15 bases between them. The length of the CDR3 is 15 residues. CDR1 is SGHTA, CDR2 FQGNSA, per germline. DNA for the CDR3: TGTGCCAGCAGCACCTTTCGGGGCTTGAATGAAAAACTGTTTTTT. Residues: CASSTFRGLNEKLFF.

The chain couples TRBV5-4 to TRBJ1-2; D unresolved. This CDR3 is built from 13 residues. The V gene's germline CDR1 is SGHNT and CDR2 YYREEE (reference sequence). The V gene lost 3 bases and the J gene lost 8 bases, with 14 bases spanning the gap. The CDR3 bases are TGTGCCAGCAGCTCCTACTCGGCCGACGGCTACACCTTC. This translates into CASSSYSADGYTF. Full variable domain (remainder filled in from reference TRBV5-4 and TRBJ1-2): ETGVTQSPTHLIKTRGQQVTLRCSSQSGHNTVSWYQQALGQGPQFIFQYYREEENGRGNFPPRFSGLQFPNYSSELNVNALELDDSALYLCASSSYSADGYTFGSGTRLTVV.

V usage is TRBV5-6 and J usage is TRBJ2-5, with 7 bases fitting TRBD2. CDR1 SGHDT and CDR2 YYEEEE come from the germline V gene. Trimming removed 2 bases from V and 3 bases from J; junction bases left unmatched: 1. The CDR3 has 13 residues. Written as DNA, the CDR3 is TGTGCCAGCAGCTTACGGGGGGAAGAGACCCAGTACTTC. Amino acid sequence: CASSLRGEETQYF.

V gene TRBV6-1 combines with J gene TRBJ2-7; no clear D gene. Germline assignment: CDR1 MNHNS and CDR2 SASEGT. The germline V and J ends were trimmed by 3 bases and 7 bases, with 13 bases remaining between them. The CDR3 sequence is 13 residues long. The CDR3 is CASSESIFREQYF. The CDR3 DNA follows: TGTGCCAGCAGTGAGTCGATCTTCAGGGAGCAGTACTTC.

Written as DNA, the CDR3 is TGCAGCGTTGAAGGGGGCACCCTTACTAACTATGGCTACACCTTC. Its protein is CSVEGGTLTNYGYTF. This chain uses TRBV29-1 with TRBJ1-2; D might be TRBD1 (5 bases). This CDR3 region has 15 residues. The germline V and J ends were trimmed by 1 base and 0 bases, with 12 bases remaining between them. Germline CDR1 and CDR2: SQVTM and ANQGSEA.

The V and J genes are TRBV7-6 and TRBJ2-7; 8 bases map to TRBD1. The CDR3 spans 15 residues. CDR1 is SGHVS, CDR2 FNYEAQ, per germline. J gave up 2 bases and V 1 base, and 4 bases lay outside the gene matches. The CDR3 DNA follows: TGTGCCAGCAGCTTAGGCGGGACAGGAGCCTACGAGCAGTACTTC. Translating it yields CASSLGGTGAYEQYF.